This T cell receptor (beta chain) was observed in a study of blood T cell repertoires in COVID-19. For the study at large: T cells, B-cell-depleted T cells, or PBMCs provided the cDNA or gDNA that served as material.

The V gene's germline CDR1 is SGDLS and CDR2 YYNGEE. Between the trimmed V and J ends, which lost 0 bases and 4 bases, there was a span of 7 bases. This CDR3 spans 13 amino acids. Measured with immunoSEQ multiplex PCR; TCRdb has only the in-frame clones, and not every one. The data show 150,000 to 200,000 clones, around 82% seen once. The clonotype originates from a man aged 55 to 70 with active or convalescent COVID-19. The V and J genes are TRBV9 and TRBJ1-2; no clear D gene. The sample taken for sequencing was peripheral blood. The CDR3 nucleotides are TGTGCCAGCAGCGTAGAACCGGGCTATGGCTACACCTTC. Translated, it gives CASSVEPGYGYTF.